Shown below are 16 T cell receptor beta chains from a single sample sequenced in a study of cytomegalovirus exposure and HLA in healthy donors. In the PCR, 60 Vbeta and 13 Jbeta primers were used. Produced via immunoSEQ multiplex PCR; TCRdb's table is partial and in-frame only. Among 180,000 or so clones, roughly three quarters were seen once, and the ten largest hold 2.9%. The sequenced sample was PBMCs. The receptors stem from a male donor in good health and CMV-seronegative.

The V call is TRBV11-3, the J call TRBJ2-1, with D perhaps TRBD2 (6 bases). V was clipped by 1 base and J by 10 bases, with 14 bases between them. The CDR3 spans 14 residues. Per the germline V gene, CDR1 is SGHNT and CDR2 is YENEEA. The CDR3 is CASSLGFPAGEQFF. CDR3 in DNA: TGTGCCAGCAGCTTAGGTTTCCCCGCGGGAGAGCAGTTCTTC.

The chain uses TRBV6-6 and TRBJ1-1; perhaps TRBD1 as D (6 bases). The ends were cut back, 5 bases at V and 10 bases at J, with 14 bases in the middle. Germline lookup yields CDR1 MNHNY and CDR2 SVGAGI (reference sequence). This CDR3 region has 12 residues. CDR3 DNA: TGTGCCAGCAGTGACCCACAGGGAGCAGCTTTCTTT. Amino acids: CASSDPQGAAFF.

The genes are TRBV19 and TRBJ1-5; 11 nucleotides align to TRBD1. The V gene end was trimmed by 11 bases and the J gene end by 2 bases; junction bases not matched to a gene: 11. This CDR3 is built from 16 residues. Germline loops: CDR1 LNHDA, CDR2 SQIVND (reference sequence). As DNA, the CDR3 is TGTGCCCTCGGAGGACAGGGGGCCGGTGGCAATCAGCCCCAGCATTTT. As protein: CALGGQGAGGNQPQHF.

The J gene is TRBJ1-1, the V gene TRBV6-1, with a possible D match to TRBD1 (5 bases). Germline assignment: CDR1 MNHNS and CDR2 SASEGT. With 6 bases removed from V and 6 bases from J, the gap between germline ends came to 14 bases. The CDR3 is 13 residues long. The CDR3 region is CASRTLGGAEAFF. In DNA, the CDR3 is TGTGCCAGCAGGACCCTTGGGGGGGCTGAAGCTTTCTTT.

This clone occurred once. The chain links TRBV6-5 to TRBJ1-1; 7 bases match TRBD1. V was clipped by 5 bases and J by 3 bases; unmatched bases: 6. The CDR3 contains 14 residues. Germline CDR1 is MNHEY and CDR2 is SVGAGI. In DNA form, the CDR3 reads TGTGCCAGCAGTAGTACGACAGGGTACACTGAAGCTTTCTTT. Amino acid sequence: CASSSTTGYTEAFF.

The chain recombines TRBV29-1 with TRBJ2-4; D is ambiguous. V lost 7 bases, J lost 0 bases, and 13 bases lay in between. The CDR3 sequence is 14 residues long. Germline V gene lookup returns CDR1 SQVTM and CDR2 ANQGSEA. CDR3 bases: TGCAGCGCCGTGTTACAGCAAGCCAAAAACATTCAGTACTTC. Amino acid sequence: CSAVLQQAKNIQYF.

The chain joins TRBV7-3 to TRBJ1-2; TRBD1 aligns across 8 bases. CDR3 length: 14 residues. V dropped 5 bases and J dropped 8; count of bases not matched to a gene: 10. Germline CDR1 SGHTA, CDR2 FQGTGA. The CDR3 here is CASSRGSDRAGYTF. CDR3 nucleotide sequence: TGTGCCAGCAGCCGGGGGTCGGACAGGGCCGGCTACACCTTC.

The V and J genes are TRBV23-1 and TRBJ2-1, with 10 bases aligning to TRBD2. TRBV23-1 is given ORF status, its function remaining uncertain. This CDR3 comprises 15 residues. The V and J ends lost 3 bases and 9 bases, in that order; junction bases with no gene match: 8. CDR3 protein: CASSHLGLAAPEQFF. CDR3 in DNA: TGCGCCAGCAGTCATCTTGGACTAGCGGCTCCTGAGCAGTTCTTC.

This chain links TRBV7-9 with TRBJ2-3, with 9 bases aligning to TRBD2. Germline V CDR1 and CDR2: SEHNR, FQNEAQ (reference sequence). V gave up 5 bases and J gave up 6 bases; unmatched junction bases: 6. This CDR3 contains 14 residues. The CDR3 loop reads CASSIGLAWDTQYF. CDR3 bases: TGTGCCAGCAGCATAGGACTAGCGTGGGATACGCAGTATTTT.

This clone was counted a single time. The V gene is TRBV4-2, the J gene TRBJ1-5; no reliable D call. This CDR3 spans 15 amino acids. CDR1 is LGHNA, CDR2 YNFKEQ, per germline. The germline V and J ends were trimmed by 0 bases and 7 bases, with 13 bases remaining between them. CDR3 nucleotide sequence: TGTGCCAGCAGCCAAGAGGAGCGAGTTTTGCAGCCCCAGCATTTT. Amino acids: CASSQEERVLQPQHF.

The genes are TRBV6-5 and TRBJ1-6; 10 bases map to TRBD1. This CDR3 is built from 16 residues. The J segment lost 8 bases and the V segment lost 1 base, leaving 5 bases of the junction unmatched. Germline V CDR1 and CDR2: MNHEY, SVGAGI. CDR3 loop: CASSYFAGTGDSPLHF. CDR3 sequence (DNA): TGTGCCAGCAGTTACTTCGCCGGGACAGGGGATTCACCCCTCCACTTT.

V gene TRBV2 combines with J gene TRBJ2-5; 11 bases map to TRBD2. Germline CDR1 and CDR2: SNHLY and FYNNEI. The CDR3 spans 16 residues. Germline trimming cut 7 bases from V and 5 bases from J; bases unmatched to any gene: 12. The CDR3 spells CASTQGLAGGLETQYF. CDR3 bases: TGTGCCAGCACCCAGGGGCTAGCGGGGGGCTTGGAGACCCAGTACTTC.

The V call is TRBV6-5, the J call TRBJ2-1, with TRBD2 identical over 12 bases. The CDR3 covers 15 residues. V shed 5 bases, J shed 6 bases, and the junction held 5 bases outside the gene matches. Germline CDR1 reads MNHEY; CDR2 reads SVGAGI. CDR3: CASSPGLAGTNEQFF. The CDR3 DNA is TGTGCCAGCAGTCCGGGACTAGCGGGTACCAATGAGCAGTTCTTC.

The gene calls are TRBV11-3 and TRBJ2-3; 10 bases fit TRBD1. V lost 5 bases, J lost 4 bases, and 3 bases stayed unmatched. There are 14 residues in the CDR3. Germline V CDR1 and CDR2: SGHNT, YENEEA. CDR3 coding DNA: TGTGCCAGCAGCAATGGACAGGGGGCAGATACGCAGTATTTT. Its translation: CASSNGQGADTQYF.

The genes are TRBV19 and TRBJ2-7; D perhaps matches TRBD2 (6 bases). The CDR3 totals 14 residues. Germline CDR1 and CDR2: LNHDA and SQIVND (reference sequence). V lost 4 bases and J 1 base, leaving 11 bases between the germline ends. CDR3 region: CASSTEGNSYEQYF. The CDR3 DNA is TGTGCCAGTAGTACGGAGGGGAATTCCTACGAGCAGTACTTC.

V and J are TRBV13 and TRBJ2-7; 7 nucleotides line up with TRBD1. This CDR3 contains 14 residues. Per germline, CDR1 PRHDT and CDR2 FYEKMQ (reference sequence). V dropped 5 bases and J dropped 3; count of bases not matched to a gene: 7. CDR3 region: CASSPRDRDYEQYF. The DNA of the CDR3 is TGTGCCAGCAGCCCCCGGGACAGAGACTACGAGCAGTACTTC.